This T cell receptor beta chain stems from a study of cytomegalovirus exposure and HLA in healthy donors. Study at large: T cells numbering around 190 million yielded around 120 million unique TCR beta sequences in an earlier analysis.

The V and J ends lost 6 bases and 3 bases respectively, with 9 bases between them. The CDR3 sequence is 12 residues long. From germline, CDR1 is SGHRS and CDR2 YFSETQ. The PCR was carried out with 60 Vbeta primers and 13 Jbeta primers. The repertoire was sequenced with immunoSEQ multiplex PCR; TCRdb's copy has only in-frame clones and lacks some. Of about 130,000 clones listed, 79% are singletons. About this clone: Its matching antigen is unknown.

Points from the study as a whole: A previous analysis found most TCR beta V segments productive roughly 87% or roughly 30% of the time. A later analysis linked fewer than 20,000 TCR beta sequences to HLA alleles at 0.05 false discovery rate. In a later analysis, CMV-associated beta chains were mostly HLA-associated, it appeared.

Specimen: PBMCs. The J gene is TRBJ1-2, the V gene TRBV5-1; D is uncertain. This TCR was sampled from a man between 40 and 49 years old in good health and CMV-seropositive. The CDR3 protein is CASTTDDYGYTF. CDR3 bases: TGCGCCAGCACTACAGACGACTATGGCTACACCTTC.